The 32 T cell receptor beta chains below come from one sample, sequenced in a study of blood T cells in healthy people across ages. Through a sample-barcoded 5' primer and a J-beta primer mix, a second PCR was run for roughly 6 to 11 cycles. TCRdb independently ran MiXCR on the 5' RACE reads; one entry per CDR3 protein. The sample lists about 670,000 distinct CDR3 sequences, 52% occurring once. Material: blood. The receptors shown here come from a woman aged 80 or over in good health.

As DNA, the CDR3 is TGCAGTGCTACCGGGACCCCCACGAATGAGCAGTTCTTC. Translating it yields CSATGTPTNEQFF. The gene calls are TRBV20-1 and TRBJ2-1; D may match TRBD1 or TRBD2 (5 bases each). The germline V gene encodes CDR1 DFQATT and CDR2 SNEGSKA (reference sequence). Trimming cost V 4 bases and J 7 bases, with 14 bases left between them. The CDR3 is 13 amino acids.

This clonotype was recorded at least ten times. This chain uses TRBV4-2 with TRBJ2-1; 14 bases are a match to TRBD2. Trimming at V came to 4 bases and at J to 4 bases, leaving 9 bases not matched to a gene. CDR3 length equals 18 residues. Germline lookup yields CDR1 LGHNA and CDR2 YNFKEQ. CDR3 loop: CASSLGTSGSIGYNEQFF. The CDR3 coding sequence is TGTGCCAGCAGCCTGGGGACTAGCGGGAGTATCGGTTACAATGAGCAGTTCTTC.

This clonotype was recorded only once. This CDR3 is CASSVTSGPSTDTQYF. The DNA of the CDR3 is TGTGCCAGCAGCGTGACTAGCGGGCCTAGCACAGATACGCAGTATTTT. The V call is TRBV7-9, the J call TRBJ2-3; 10 bases map to TRBD2. CDR1 and CDR2 (germline): SEHNR, FQNEAQ (reference sequence). CDR3 length: 16 residues. J was trimmed by 0 bases and V by 5 bases; bases with no gene match: 5. Drawing the rest from reference TRBV7-9 and TRBJ2-3, the complete variable domain is DTGVSQNPRHKITKRGQNVTFRCDPISEHNRLYWYRQTLGQGPEFLTYFQNEAQLEKSRLLSDRFSAERPKGSFSTLEIQRTEQGDSAMYLCASSVTSGPSTDTQYFGPGTRLTVL.

V and J are TRBV27 and TRBJ1-1; 9 bases are a match to TRBD1. Trimming cost V 0 bases and J 5 bases; bases outside gene matches: 4. CDR1 is MNHEY and CDR2 is SMNVEV in the germline V gene (reference sequence). CDR3 size: 15 residues. The CDR3 bases are TGTGCCAGCAGTTTATCTATGACAGGGGGGACTGAAGCTTTCTTT. Its protein is CASSLSMTGGTEAFF.

This chain links TRBV7-2 with TRBJ2-1; D call uncertain. Trimming stripped 5 bases from V and 13 bases from J, with 12 bases between. The germline V gene has CDR1 SGHTA and CDR2 FQGNSA. CDR3 length: 11 residues. CDR3 coding DNA: TGTGCCAGCAGCCCGTACAATGGACAGTTCTTC. Protein product: CASSPYNGQFF. Full variable domain (remainder filled in from reference TRBV7-2 and TRBJ2-1): GAGVSQSPSNKVTEKGKDVELRCDPISGHTALYWYRQSLGQGLEFLIYFQGNSAPDKSGLPSDRFSAERTGGSVSTLTIQRTQQEDSAVYLCASSPYNGQFFGPGTRLTVL.

Note on this clonotype: This may arise from a read error, as a much more abundant clone is one base away. This chain uses TRBV10-3 with TRBJ2-1; D tentatively reads TRBD1 or TRBD2 (5 bases each). The V and J ends lost 7 bases and 6 bases respectively, with 10 bases between them. Germline V gene data show CDR1 as ENHRY and CDR2 as SYGVKD. This CDR3 region has 12 residues. Here the CDR3 reads CAIILGVNEQFF. Written as DNA, the CDR3 is TGTGCCATCATCCTGGGGGTCAATGAGCAGTTCTTC.

The rearrangement links TRBV2 to TRBJ2-2; D assignment may be TRBD1 or TRBD2 (5 bases each). There are 13 residues in the CDR3. Germline V gene data show CDR1 as SNHLY and CDR2 as FYNNEI. V dropped 9 bases and J dropped 7 bases, with 15 bases sitting between them. The CDR3 bases are TGTGCCAGATCCCTGGGGGTTGGCGGGGAGCTGTTTTTT. Its protein product is CARSLGVGGELFF.

This clonotype was counted ten times or more. The chain links TRBV12-3 or TRBV12-4 to TRBJ1-2, with D hard to call. The CDR3 contains 13 residues. The V gene lost 3 bases and the J gene lost 8 bases, with 13 bases spanning the gap. The CDR3 protein is CASSFLQGKGYTF. CDR3 coding DNA: TGTGCCAGCAGTTTCCTTCAAGGGAAGGGCTACACCTTC.

This chain uses TRBV7-9 with TRBJ1-2; a weak D match, TRBD1 (5 bases). V lost 1 base to trimming and J lost 7 bases, with 13 bases between them. The CDR3 covers 14 residues. From germline, CDR1 is SEHNR and CDR2 FQNEAQ (reference sequence). The CDR3 nucleotides are TGTGCCAGCAGCTTAGGTTCAACAGACAGTGGCTACACCTTC. Amino acids: CASSLGSTDSGYTF.

About this clonotype itself: One junction end disagrees with the germline gene, perhaps due to a read error. This chain uses TRBV11-1 with TRBJ1-2; 9 nucleotides match TRBD1. Germline V gene sequence: CDR1 SGHAT, CDR2 FQDESV (reference sequence). The CDR3 length is 15 residues. CDR3 in amino acids: CASSFTGQGGYGYIF. CDR3 DNA sequence: TGTGCCAGCAGCTTTACGGGACAGGGCGGCTATGGCTACATCTTC.

In this sample, this clonotype turned up many times. J is TRBJ1-1 and V is TRBV9; 10 bases fit TRBD1. Germline CDR1 reads SGDLS; CDR2 reads YYNGEE. Trimming cost V 3 bases and J 4 bases; bases outside gene matches: 6. The length of the CDR3 is 15 residues. The CDR3 DNA reads as TGTGCCAGCAGCGAAAAGACAGGGGGCACCACTGAAGCTTTCTTT. Protein sequence: CASSEKTGGTTEAFF.

This clonotype was seen ten or more times. The chain is built from TRBV27 and TRBJ2-1; TRBD2 matches at 13 bases. V shed 5 bases, J shed 9 bases, and the junction held 7 bases outside the gene matches. The CDR3 contains 15 residues. Per germline, CDR1 MNHEY and CDR2 SMNVEV (reference sequence). In DNA, the CDR3 is TGTGCCAGCAGTCCACCCGGACTAGCGGGAGTTGAGCAGTTCTTC. Translation: CASSPPGLAGVEQFF.

The rearrangement uses TRBV25-1 and TRBJ2-7; weak D call: TRBD2 (7 bases). Germline lookup yields CDR1 MGHDK and CDR2 SYGVNS. The V and J ends lost 6 bases and 6 bases respectively, with 15 bases between them. The CDR3 spans 13 residues. The CDR3 coding sequence is TGTGCCAGCAGCCGAGGGGGGGTTACCGAGCAGTACTTC. Protein: CASSRGGVTEQYF.

This clonotype appeared many times. This chain links TRBV4-2 with TRBJ2-3; D possibly uses TRBD1 or TRBD2 (5 bases each). Germline V gene sequence: CDR1 LGHNA, CDR2 YNFKEQ. V was clipped by 4 bases and J by 3 bases, with 11 bases between them. The CDR3 runs to 14 residues. CDR3 loop: CASSPSWGTDTQYF. CDR3 bases: TGTGCCAGCAGCCCTAGCTGGGGGACAGATACGCAGTATTTT.

V is TRBV15 and J is TRBJ2-3; D may correspond to TRBD1 or TRBD2 (6 bases each). V gave up 2 bases and J gave up 3 bases, with 18 bases separating them. CDR3 length equals 17 residues. CDR1 is LNHNV, CDR2 YYDKDF, per germline (reference sequence). The DNA of the CDR3 is TGTGCCACCAGCAGACTCCGACCGGGGGCTCCGACAGATACGCAGTATTTT. Encoded protein: CATSRLRPGAPTDTQYF. The full variable domain, its missing parts supplied by reference TRBV15 and TRBJ2-3, is DAMVIQNPRYQVTQFGKPVTLSCSQTLNHNVMYWYQQKSSQAPKLLFHYYDKDFNNEADTPDNFQSRRPNTSFCFLDIRSPGLGDTAMYLCATSRLRPGAPTDTQYFGPGTRLTVL.

The rearrangement links TRBV7-6 to TRBJ2-6, with 7 bases lining up with TRBD2. Germline-derived CDR1 and CDR2 are SGHVS and FNYEAQ. The CDR3 has 18 amino acids. V lost 1 base to trimming and J lost 0 bases; unmatched junction nucleotides: 6. The CDR3 DNA sequence: TGTGCCAGCAGCTTAGAGCGGGGCCAAAGCTCTGGGGCCAACGTCCTGACTTTC. Translating it yields CASSLERGQSSGANVLTF.

This clonotype was seen a single time. The chain is built from TRBV12-3 or TRBV12-4 and TRBJ2-3, with TRBD2 matching 8 bases. This CDR3 region has 16 residues. The V segment lost 4 bases and the J segment 4 bases; nucleotides outside the gene matches: 10. The DNA of the CDR3 is TGTGCCAGCAGTTCACCCGGACTAGCAGCCGCAGATACGCAGTATTTT. Translating gives CASSSPGLAAADTQYF.

This chain joins TRBV6-5 and TRBJ1-2, with a tentative D call TRBD1 (6 bases). The CDR3 extends over 13 amino acids. The V end was cut by 0 bases, the J end by 8 bases, with 10 bases between. The germline V gene has CDR1 MNHEY and CDR2 SVGAGI. The CDR3 protein is CASSYSIRGGYTF. In nucleotides, the CDR3 is TGTGCCAGCAGTTACTCGATCAGGGGAGGCTACACCTTC.

Comment on this clonotype: Just one base apart from a much larger clone, this may be a read error. The V and J genes are TRBV4-1 and TRBJ2-3; tentatively, D is TRBD2 (6 bases). V dropped 0 bases and J dropped 4 bases, with 17 bases sitting between them. The germline CDR1 and CDR2 sequences are MGHRA and YSYEKL. The CDR3 length is 17 residues. DNA of the CDR3: TGCGCCAGCAGCCAAGATCGTCTAGCGAGAGTCTCAGATACGCAGTATTTT. The encoded protein is CASSQDRLARVSDTQYF.

CDR3 in amino acids: CASSPFGRLAGGKSSYNEQFF. The DNA of the CDR3 is TGCGCCAGCAGCCCCTTTGGAAGACTAGCGGGGGGAAAAAGCTCCTACAATGAGCAGTTCTTC. The chain recombines TRBV5-1 with TRBJ2-1; 13 nucleotides align to TRBD2. Looked up from germline, CDR1 is SGHRS and CDR2 is YFSETQ. This CDR3 has 21 amino acids. V shed 4 bases, J shed 0 bases, and the junction held 16 bases outside the gene matches.

V usage is TRBV10-3 and J usage is TRBJ1-5, with D unclear. The CDR3 extends over 17 amino acids. Trimming took 2 bases from V and 2 from J, leaving 16 bases between them. Germline loops: CDR1 ENHRY, CDR2 SYGVKD. The CDR3 loop is CAISEGHLTQGNQPQHF. In DNA form, the CDR3 reads TGTGCCATCAGTGAGGGGCACCTCACCCAGGGCAATCAGCCCCAGCATTTT.

This clonotype has just a few counts. The rearrangement joins TRBV18 to TRBJ1-1; a weak D match, TRBD1 (5 bases). The CDR3 contains 15 residues. V lost 3 bases, J lost 4 bases, and 15 bases lay in between. The germline V gene has CDR1 KGHSH and CDR2 LQKENI. The CDR3 DNA follows: TGTGCCAGCTCACCTCCAGGCGGGGGTGGCACTGAAGCTTTCTTT. It encodes CASSPPGGGGTEAFF.

Remarks on this clonotype: This may come from a read error, since a much larger clone is one base off. V is TRBV5-1 and J is TRBJ2-1; 8 nucleotides match TRBD1. After removal of 0 bases from V and 10 bases from J, the junction contained 6 bases not matched to a gene. The V gene's germline CDR1 is SGHRS and CDR2 YFSETQ. The CDR3 length is 14 residues. The CDR3 DNA follows: TGCGCCAGCAGCTTGGGGACAGGGAGATGGGAGCAGTTCTTC. Translated, it gives CASSLGTGRWEQFF. The variable domain in full, with the rest retrieved from reference TRBV5-1 and TRBJ2-1, is KAGVTQTPRYLIKTRGQQVTLSCSPISGHRSVSWYQQTPGQGLQFLFEYFSETQRNKGNFPGRFSGRQFSNSRSEMNVSTLELGDSALYLCASSLGTGRWEQFFGPGTRLTVL.

Only a few counts were recorded for this clonotype. CDR3 in amino acids: CSASRLAGGLNNEQYF. The CDR3 DNA reads TGCAGTGCTAGCAGACTAGCGGGGGGCTTGAACAATGAGCAGTACTTC. This chain connects TRBV20-1 to TRBJ2-7; 13 nucleotides align to TRBD2. This CDR3 is built from 16 residues. Trimming took 3 bases from V and 7 from J; bases not matched to a gene: 12. In germline, CDR1 is DFQATT, CDR2 SNEGSKA (reference sequence).

The J gene is TRBJ1-2, the V gene TRBV7-9, with D possibly TRBD1 on 5 matching bases. The CDR3 runs 12 residues. Germline V gene lookup returns CDR1 SEHNR and CDR2 FQNEAQ (reference sequence). Trimming removed 3 bases at V and 8 bases at J, with 10 bases between. CDR3 nucleotides: TGTGCCAGCAGCTTGGGGGGTACGGGCTACACCTTC. Its translation: CASSLGGTGYTF. The full variable domain, with the rest looked up from reference TRBV7-9 and TRBJ1-2, is DTGVSQNPRHKITKRGQNVTFRCDPISEHNRLYWYRQTLGQGPEFLTYFQNEAQLEKSRLLSDRFSAERPKGSFSTLEIQRTEQGDSAMYLCASSLGGTGYTFGSGTRLTVV.

As for this clonotype: A read error may produce the germline difference seen at one junction end. The V gene is TRBV5-1, the J gene TRBJ2-1, with 8 bases fitting TRBD1. The CDR3 covers 14 residues. CDR1 SGHRS and CDR2 YFSETQ come from the germline V gene. CDR3 DNA: TGCACCAGCTCTCCGGGACAGGCGTACAATGAGCAGTTCTTC. It encodes CTSSPGQAYNEQFF.

The V call is TRBV12-3 or TRBV12-4, the J call TRBJ2-7, with D hard to call. The CDR3 totals 16 residues. Deletions cut 6 bases from V and 0 bases from J, with 18 bases between. The CDR3 DNA sequence: TGTGCCAGCAGCATACTTTATGCGAGTAGCTCCTACGAGCAGTACTTC. It translates to CASSILYASSSYEQYF.

This clonotype was recorded only once. J is TRBJ1-3 and V is TRBV20-1, with a possible D match to TRBD1 (6 bases). The V gene lost 3 bases and the J gene lost 0 bases, with 12 bases spanning the gap. There are 15 residues in the CDR3. The V gene's germline CDR1 is DFQATT and CDR2 SNEGSKA (reference sequence). CDR3 region: CSASRGAISGNTIYF. The CDR3 nucleotides read TGCAGTGCTAGTAGGGGGGCCATCTCTGGAAACACCATATATTTT.

This clonotype was seen ten or more times. V is TRBV29-1 and J is TRBJ2-1, with D possibly matching TRBD2 (7 bases). The germline V gene has CDR1 SQVTM and CDR2 ANQGSEA. The CDR3 length is 14 residues. The ends were cut back, 3 bases at V and 8 bases at J, with 17 bases in the middle. The CDR3 loop reads CSVEGGGLPYEQFF. CDR3 DNA sequence: TGCAGCGTTGAGGGAGGGGGACTCCCGTATGAGCAGTTCTTC.

V and J are TRBV5-1 and TRBJ2-3; no clear D. Between the trimmed V and J ends, which lost 0 bases and 2 bases, there was a span of 10 bases. Germline values: CDR1 SGHRS, CDR2 YFSETQ. CDR3 length: 15 amino acids. This CDR3 reads CASSLGDPFTDTQYF. DNA of the CDR3: TGCGCCAGCAGCTTGGGTGACCCTTTCACAGATACGCAGTATTTT.

CDR3: CASSPPGQGDGPQHF. The CDR3 DNA sequence: TGTGCCAGCTCACCCCCGGGACAGGGGGATGGTCCCCAGCATTTT. This sequence joins TRBV18 and TRBJ1-5; TRBD1 matches at 11 bases. V lost 3 bases and J lost 10; bases outside the gene matches: 8. Germline assignment: CDR1 KGHSH and CDR2 LQKENI. CDR3 length equals 15 residues.

CDR3 residues: CASSPDSSADTQYF. The DNA for the CDR3 is TGCGCCAGCAGCCCGGACAGTAGCGCAGATACGCAGTATTTT. The rearrangement uses TRBV5-1 and TRBJ2-3; TRBD1 might be the D (6 bases). Germline-derived CDR1 and CDR2 are SGHRS and YFSETQ. Trimming took 4 bases from V and 4 from J, leaving 13 bases between them. This CDR3 contains 14 residues.